The entry below describes one TCR beta chain. The antigen is not known. The protocol was immunoSEQ multiplex PCR, while the TCRdb copy is restricted to in-frame clones and leaves out a portion. The data hold 45,000 or so clones, with 86% observed a single time. This record belongs to a study of T cells in localized non-small cell lung cancer. Overall study results and limits: Density of T cells in blood, when higher, went with longer overall survival. Adjacent uninvolved lung had the highest clonality, suggesting focused antigen responses. Adjacent lung held a median about 57 of the top 100 tumor clones. Sequencing involved a lone tumor region, leaving heterogeneity possible.

The CDR3 covers 17 residues. With 2 bases clipped from V and 7 bases from J, the junction kept 12 bases outside the gene matches. Germline CDR1 and CDR2: SGHTA and FQGNSA. This sequence originates from a man aged 40-75 years with stage II lung adenocarcinoma. Specimen: PBMCs, collected before any cancer treatment. V usage is TRBV7-2 and J usage is TRBJ2-2, with 8 bases identical to TRBD2. The CDR3 bases are TGTGCCAGCAGCTTAAGGGGGATAGCGGGGAACGTCGGGGAGCTGTTTTTT. The encoded protein is CASSLRGIAGNVGELFF.